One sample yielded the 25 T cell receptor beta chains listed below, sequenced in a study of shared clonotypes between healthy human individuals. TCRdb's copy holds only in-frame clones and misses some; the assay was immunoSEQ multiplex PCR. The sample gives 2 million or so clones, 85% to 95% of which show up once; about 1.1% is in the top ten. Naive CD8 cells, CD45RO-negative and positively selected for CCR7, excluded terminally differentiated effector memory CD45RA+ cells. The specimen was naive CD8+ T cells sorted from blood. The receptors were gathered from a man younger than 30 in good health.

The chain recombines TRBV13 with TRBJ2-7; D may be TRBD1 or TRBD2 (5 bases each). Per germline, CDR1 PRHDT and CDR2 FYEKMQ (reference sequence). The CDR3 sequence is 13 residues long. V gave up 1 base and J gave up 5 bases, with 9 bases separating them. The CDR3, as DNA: TGTGCCAGCAGCTTAGTCGGGGCCGACGAGCAGTACTTC. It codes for CASSLVGADEQYF.

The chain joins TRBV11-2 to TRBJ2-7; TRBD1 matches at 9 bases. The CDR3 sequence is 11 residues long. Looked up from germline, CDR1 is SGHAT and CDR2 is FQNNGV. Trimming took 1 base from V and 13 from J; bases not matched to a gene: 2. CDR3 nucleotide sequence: TGTGCCAGCAGCTTAGGGACAGGGGACTACTTC. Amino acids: CASSLGTGDYF.

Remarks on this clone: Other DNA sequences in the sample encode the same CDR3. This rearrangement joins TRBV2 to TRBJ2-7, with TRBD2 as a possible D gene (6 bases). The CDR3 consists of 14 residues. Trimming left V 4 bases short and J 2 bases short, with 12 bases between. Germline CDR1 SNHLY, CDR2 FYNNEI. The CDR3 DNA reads TGTGCCAGCAGTGGATTAGCGGTTACCTACGAGCAGTACTTC. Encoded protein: CASSGLAVTYEQYF.

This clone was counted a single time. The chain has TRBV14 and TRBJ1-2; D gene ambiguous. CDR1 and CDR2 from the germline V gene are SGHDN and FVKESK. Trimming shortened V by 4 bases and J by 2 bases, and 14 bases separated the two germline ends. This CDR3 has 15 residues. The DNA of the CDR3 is TGTGCCAGCAGCCGAACTCCCGATGCCAACTATGGCTACACCTTC. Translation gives CASSRTPDANYGYTF.

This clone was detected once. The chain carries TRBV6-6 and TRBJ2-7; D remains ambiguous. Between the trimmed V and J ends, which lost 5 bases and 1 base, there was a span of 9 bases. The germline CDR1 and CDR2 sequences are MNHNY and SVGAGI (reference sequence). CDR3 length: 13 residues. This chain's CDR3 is CASSVEESYEQYF. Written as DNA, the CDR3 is TGTGCCAGCAGTGTCGAGGAGTCCTACGAGCAGTACTTC.

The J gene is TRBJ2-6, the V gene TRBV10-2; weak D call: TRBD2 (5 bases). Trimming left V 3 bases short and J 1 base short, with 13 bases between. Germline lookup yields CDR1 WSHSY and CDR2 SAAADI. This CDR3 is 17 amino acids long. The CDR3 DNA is TGCGCCAGCAGTGACCCAGCGGAAGGGTCTGGGGCCAACGTCCTGACTTTC. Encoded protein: CASSDPAEGSGANVLTF.

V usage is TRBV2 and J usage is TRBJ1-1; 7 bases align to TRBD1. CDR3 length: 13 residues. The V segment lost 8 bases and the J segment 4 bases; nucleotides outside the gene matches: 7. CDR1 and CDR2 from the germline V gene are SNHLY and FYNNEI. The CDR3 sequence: CASAPTGSTEAFF. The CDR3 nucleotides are TGTGCCAGCGCCCCGACAGGGAGCACTGAAGCTTTCTTT.

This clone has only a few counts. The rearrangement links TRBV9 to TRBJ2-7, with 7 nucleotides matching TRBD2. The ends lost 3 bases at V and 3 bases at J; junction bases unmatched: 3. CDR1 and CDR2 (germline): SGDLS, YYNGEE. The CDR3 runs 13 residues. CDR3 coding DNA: TGTGCCAGCAGCGCCGGGACTAACTACGAGCAGTACTTC. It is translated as CASSAGTNYEQYF.

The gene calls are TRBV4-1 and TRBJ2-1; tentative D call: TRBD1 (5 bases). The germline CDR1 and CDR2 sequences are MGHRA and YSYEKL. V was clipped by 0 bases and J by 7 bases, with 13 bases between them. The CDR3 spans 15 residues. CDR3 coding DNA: TGCGCCAGCAGCCAAGATACTACCCCAGGGAATGAGCAGTTCTTC. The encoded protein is CASSQDTTPGNEQFF.

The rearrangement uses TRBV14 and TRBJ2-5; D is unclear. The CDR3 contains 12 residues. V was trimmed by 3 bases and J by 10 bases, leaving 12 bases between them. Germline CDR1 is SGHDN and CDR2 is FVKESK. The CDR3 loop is CASSHRSSDQYF. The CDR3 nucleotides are TGTGCCAGCAGCCATAGGTCCAGCGACCAGTACTTC. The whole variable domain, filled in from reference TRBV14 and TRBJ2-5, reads EAGVTQFPSHSVIEKGQTVTLRCDPISGHDNLYWYRRVMGKEIKFLLHFVKESKQDESGMPNNRFLAERTGGTYSTLKVQPAELEDSGVYFCASSHRSSDQYFGPGTRLLVL.

The CDR3 here is CSTPDRGGYTF. CDR3 DNA sequence: TGCAGCACCCCGGACAGGGGTGGCTACACCTTC. This chain links TRBV29-1 with TRBJ1-2; TRBD1 matches at 9 bases. Germline-derived CDR1 and CDR2 are SQVTM and ANQGSEA. V lost 8 bases, J lost 7 bases, and 5 bases stayed unmatched. CDR3 length: 11 amino acids.

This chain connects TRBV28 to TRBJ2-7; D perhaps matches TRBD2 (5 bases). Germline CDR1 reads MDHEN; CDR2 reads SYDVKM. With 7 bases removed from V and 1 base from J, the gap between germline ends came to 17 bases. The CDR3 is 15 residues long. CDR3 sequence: CASTLVRGASYEQYF. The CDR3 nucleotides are TGTGCCAGCACCCTTGTTCGGGGTGCATCCTACGAGCAGTACTTC.

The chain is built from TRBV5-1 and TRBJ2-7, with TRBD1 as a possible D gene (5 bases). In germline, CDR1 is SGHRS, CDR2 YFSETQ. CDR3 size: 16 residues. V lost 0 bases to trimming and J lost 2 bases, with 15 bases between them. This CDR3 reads CASSLEGSLGAYEQYF. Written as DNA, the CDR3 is TGCGCCAGCAGCTTGGAGGGCTCGTTAGGGGCCTACGAGCAGTACTTC.

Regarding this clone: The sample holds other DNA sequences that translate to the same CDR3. The CDR3 loop is CASSYSQETQYF. The CDR3 DNA is TGTGCCAGCAGCTACAGTCAAGAGACCCAGTACTTC. This chain connects TRBV11-2 to TRBJ2-5; unclear D gene. CDR3 length equals 12 residues. V was shortened by 4 bases and J by 2 bases, with 5 bases between the two germline ends. The germline gives CDR1 SGHAT, CDR2 FQNNGV.

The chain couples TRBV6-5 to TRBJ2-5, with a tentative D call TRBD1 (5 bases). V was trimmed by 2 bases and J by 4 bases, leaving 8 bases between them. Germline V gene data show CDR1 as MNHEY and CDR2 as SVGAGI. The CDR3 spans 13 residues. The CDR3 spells CASSYVDRETQYF. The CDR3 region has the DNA TGTGCCAGCAGTTACGTCGACAGAGAGACCCAGTACTTC.

CDR3 sequence (DNA): TGTGCCAGCAGTGACTCGTGGGGGGACATTCAGTACTTC. As protein: CASSDSWGDIQYF. J is TRBJ2-4 and V is TRBV6-4; maybe TRBD2 (6 bases). Between the trimmed V and J ends, which lost 0 bases and 8 bases, there was a span of 8 bases. In germline, CDR1 is MRHNA, CDR2 SNTAGT. The CDR3 sequence is 13 residues long.

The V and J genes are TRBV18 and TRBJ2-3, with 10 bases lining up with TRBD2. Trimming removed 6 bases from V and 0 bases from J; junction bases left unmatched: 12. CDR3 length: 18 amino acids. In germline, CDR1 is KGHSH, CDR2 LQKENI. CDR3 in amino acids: CASSATSGAIPSTDTQYF. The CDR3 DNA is TGTGCCAGCTCGGCAACTAGCGGGGCAATCCCTAGCACAGATACGCAGTATTTT.

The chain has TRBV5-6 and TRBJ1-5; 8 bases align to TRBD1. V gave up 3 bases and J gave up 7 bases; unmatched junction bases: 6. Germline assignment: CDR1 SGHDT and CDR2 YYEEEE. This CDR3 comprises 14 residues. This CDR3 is CASSSDREAQPQHF. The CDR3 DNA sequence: TGTGCCAGCAGCTCGGACAGGGAAGCGCAGCCCCAGCATTTT. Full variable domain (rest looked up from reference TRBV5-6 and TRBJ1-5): DAGVTQSPTHLIKTRGQQVTLRCSPKSGHDTVSWYQQALGQGPQFIFQYYEEEERQRGNFPDRFSGHQFPNYSSELNVNALLLGDSALYLCASSSDREAQPQHFGDGTRLSIL.

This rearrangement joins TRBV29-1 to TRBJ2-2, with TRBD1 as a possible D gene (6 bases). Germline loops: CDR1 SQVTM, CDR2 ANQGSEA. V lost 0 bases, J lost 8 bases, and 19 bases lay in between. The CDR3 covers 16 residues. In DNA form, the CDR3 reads TGCAGCGTTGAAGATTGGGCTTCAGGGGCTCAGGGGGAGCTGTTTTTT. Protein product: CSVEDWASGAQGELFF.

Written as DNA, the CDR3 is TGCAGCGTAGATACAGGTCGATACCCCTACGAGCAGTACTTC. Its protein is CSVDTGRYPYEQYF. The V call is TRBV29-1, the J call TRBJ2-7; perhaps TRBD1 as D (5 bases). V was clipped by 6 bases and J by 2 bases, with 17 bases between them. The CDR3 contains 14 residues. CDR1 and CDR2 (germline): SQVTM, ANQGSEA.

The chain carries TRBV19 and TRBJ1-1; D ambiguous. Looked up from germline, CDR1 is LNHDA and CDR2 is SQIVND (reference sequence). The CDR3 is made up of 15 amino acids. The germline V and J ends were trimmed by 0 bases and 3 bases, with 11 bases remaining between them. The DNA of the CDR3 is TGTGCCAGTAGTATAGATAATCGGCCGGACACTGAAGCTTTCTTT. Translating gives CASSIDNRPDTEAFF.

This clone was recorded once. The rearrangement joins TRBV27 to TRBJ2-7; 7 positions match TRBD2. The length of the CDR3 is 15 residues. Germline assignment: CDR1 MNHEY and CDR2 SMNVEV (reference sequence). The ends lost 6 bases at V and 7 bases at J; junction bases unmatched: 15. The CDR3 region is CASRGGRDASREQYF. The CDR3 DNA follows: TGTGCCAGCAGGGGAGGGAGAGACGCCTCTCGGGAGCAGTACTTC.

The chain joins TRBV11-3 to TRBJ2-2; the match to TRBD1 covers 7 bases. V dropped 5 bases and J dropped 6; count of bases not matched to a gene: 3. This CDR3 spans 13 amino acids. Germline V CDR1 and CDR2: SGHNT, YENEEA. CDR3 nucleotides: TGTGCCAGCAGCGCCGGGACAGCCGGGGAGCTGTTTTTT. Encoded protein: CASSAGTAGELFF.

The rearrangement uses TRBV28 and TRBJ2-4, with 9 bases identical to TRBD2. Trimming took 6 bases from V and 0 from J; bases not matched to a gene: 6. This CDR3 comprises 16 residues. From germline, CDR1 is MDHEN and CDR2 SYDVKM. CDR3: CASSRLAELAKNIQYF. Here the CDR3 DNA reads TGTGCCAGCAGCCGACTAGCGGAACTAGCCAAAAACATTCAGTACTTC.

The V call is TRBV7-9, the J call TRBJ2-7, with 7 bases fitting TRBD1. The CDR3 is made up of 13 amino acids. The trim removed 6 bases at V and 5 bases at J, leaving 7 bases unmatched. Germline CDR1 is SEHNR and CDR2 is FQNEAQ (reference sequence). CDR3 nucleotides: TGTGCCAGCAGTCCCACAGGGGTCGACGAGCAGTACTTC. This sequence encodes CASSPTGVDEQYF.